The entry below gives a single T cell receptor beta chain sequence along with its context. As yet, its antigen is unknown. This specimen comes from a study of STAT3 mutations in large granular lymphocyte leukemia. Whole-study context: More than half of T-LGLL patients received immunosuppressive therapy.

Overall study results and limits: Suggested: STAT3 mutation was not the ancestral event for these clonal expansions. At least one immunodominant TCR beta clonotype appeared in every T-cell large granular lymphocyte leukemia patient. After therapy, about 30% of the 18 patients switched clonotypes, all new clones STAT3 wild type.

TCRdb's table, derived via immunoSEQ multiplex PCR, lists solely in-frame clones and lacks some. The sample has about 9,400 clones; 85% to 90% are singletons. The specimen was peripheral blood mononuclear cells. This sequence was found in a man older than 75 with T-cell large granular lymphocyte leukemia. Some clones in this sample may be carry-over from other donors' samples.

The CDR3 loop reads CASSIRLLQGRQPQHF. CDR3 coding DNA: TGTGCCAGTAGTATTCGTCTTCTGCAGGGAAGGCAGCCCCAGCATTTT. The V gene is TRBV19, the J gene TRBJ1-5, with D possibly TRBD1 on 5 matching bases. Germline V gene data show CDR1 as LNHDA and CDR2 as SQIVND (reference sequence). CDR3 length: 16 amino acids. The germline V and J ends were trimmed by 3 bases and 7 bases, with 19 bases remaining between them. Combining the CDR3 with reference TRBV19 and TRBJ1-5 gives the whole variable domain DGGITQSPKYLFRKEGQNVTLSCEQNLNHDAMYWYRQDPGQGLRLIYYSQIVNDFQKGDIAEGYSVSREKKESFPLTVTSAQKNPTAFYLCASSIRLLQGRQPQHFGDGTRLSIL.